This T cell receptor beta chain emerged from a study of CD8+CD57+ T cells in acquired aplastic anemia. Study information: Mean yield of DNA from sorted CD4+ and CD8+ cells was approximately 3 ug.

Study-wide points: Common to patients and controls were twenty-nine CD8+ CDR3 sequences.

Per germline, CDR1 SGHAT and CDR2 FQDESV (reference sequence). This CDR3 contains 17 residues. Trimming left V 1 base short and J 0 bases short, with 12 bases between. Profiles of TCR beta VDJ and CDR3 were generated from a genomic DNA template. TCRdb re-analysed the reads in MiXCR, keeping a single row per CDR3 protein. The data hold roughly 80,000 distinct CDR3 sequences, with roughly two thirds observed a single time. Patients selected for sequencing had displayed CD8+CD57+ cell expansion by flow cytometry. Every patient presented with severe acquired aplastic anemia. On this clonotype itself: Its antigen is currently unknown.

The chain couples TRBV11-1 to TRBJ2-2; the D gene could be TRBD1 or TRBD2 (6 bases each). This TCR was sampled from a human donor with aplastic anemia. Sequencing was done on a sample of sorted CD4+, CD8+, or CD8+CD57+ T cells (not recorded which) from PBMCs. CDR3 nucleotides: TGTGCCAGCAGCTTAGTTGGGGGGCGGTCGAACACCGGGGAGCTGTTTTTT. It codes for CASSLVGGRSNTGELFF.